One sample yielded the 11 T cell receptor beta chains listed below, sequenced in a study of shared clonotypes between healthy human individuals. Sequenced by immunoSEQ multiplex PCR; TCRdb stores in-frame clones only, minus some. The sample yields approximately 840,000 clones, just over 95% seen once. It was CD45RO-negative cells, positively selected for CCR7, that made up naive CD8 cells, with terminally differentiated effector memory CD45RA+ cells excluded. Sequences were obtained from naive CD8+ T cells sorted from blood. The receptors here all came from a man younger than 40 in good health.

The chain is built from TRBV11-2 and TRBJ2-3, with TRBD2 identical over 9 bases. The V gene's germline CDR1 is SGHAT and CDR2 FQNNGV. The CDR3 is made up of 18 amino acids. Losses at the gene ends were 0 bases for V and 1 base for J; bases not matched to a gene: 8. The CDR3 DNA reads TGTGCCAGCAGCTTAGAGGTTAGCGGGAGCGGGGGCACAGATACGCAGTATTTT. Protein: CASSLEVSGSGGTDTQYF.

The chain has TRBV9 and TRBJ2-2, with D possibly TRBD2 on 6 matching bases. CDR1 and CDR2 (germline): SGDLS, YYNGEE. V dropped 7 bases and J dropped 4 bases, with 14 bases sitting between them. CDR3 length: 14 amino acids. The CDR3 DNA is TGTGCCAGCCGAGCGGGTTCAGGCACCGGGGAGCTGTTTTTT. Amino acid sequence: CASRAGSGTGELFF.

The CDR3 loop reads CASSLRDFNEQFF. CDR3 in DNA: TGTGCCAGCAGTTTGCGGGACTTCAATGAGCAGTTCTTC. This sequence joins TRBV28 and TRBJ2-1; D perhaps matches TRBD2 (6 bases). Trimming removed 3 bases at V and 6 bases at J, with 9 bases between. The CDR3 has 13 residues. Germline assignment: CDR1 MDHEN and CDR2 SYDVKM.

The CDR3, as DNA: TGTGCCAGCAGTGAAAAGGGAATGAACACTGAAGCTTTCTTT. Its protein is CASSEKGMNTEAFF. The chain employs TRBV6-1 and TRBJ1-1; D is unresolved. The CDR3 runs 14 residues. CDR1 is MNHNS and CDR2 is SASEGT in the germline V gene. Trimming removed 2 bases at V and 0 bases at J, with 7 bases between.

The chain recombines TRBV28 with TRBJ1-5, with no clear D. Germline-derived CDR1 and CDR2 are MDHEN and SYDVKM. Trimming removed 1 base at V and 7 bases at J, with 11 bases between. The length of the CDR3 is 14 residues. In DNA form, the CDR3 reads TGTGCCAGCAGTTTATCCCTTCGCGGCCAGCCCCAGCATTTT. It translates to CASSLSLRGQPQHF. Variable domain in full (rest from reference TRBV28 and TRBJ1-5): DVKVTQSSRYLVKRTGEKVFLECVQDMDHENMFWYRQDPGLGLRLIYFSYDVKMKEKGDIPEGYSVSREKKERFSLILESASTNQTSMYLCASSLSLRGQPQHFGDGTRLSIL.

As regards this clone: Other DNA variants within this sample encode the same CDR3. V usage is TRBV27 and J usage is TRBJ2-3; D is ambiguous. V was cut by 3 bases and J by 3 bases, with 7 bases left in between. CDR3 size: 13 residues. Germline-derived CDR1 and CDR2 are MNHEY and SMNVEV (reference sequence). CDR3 region: CASSFLGTDTQYF. As DNA, the CDR3 is TGTGCCAGCAGTTTCCTAGGGACAGATACGCAGTATTTT.

The genes are TRBV30 and TRBJ1-5, with D uncertain. The CDR3 extends over 16 amino acids. The germline V gene encodes CDR1 GTSNPN and CDR2 SVGIG (reference sequence). Trimming pared 0 bases from V and 1 base from J, leaving 13 bases between. The CDR3 loop reads CAWSVRGIGSNQPQHF. CDR3 coding DNA: TGTGCCTGGAGTGTACGAGGTATTGGCAGCAATCAGCCCCAGCATTTT.

V gene TRBV7-2 combines with J gene TRBJ2-7; no definite D call. V shed 3 bases and J shed 0 bases, with 15 bases lying between them. The CDR3 covers 16 residues. Germline V gene lookup returns CDR1 SGHTA and CDR2 FQGNSA. The CDR3 protein is CASSFGAQDASYEQYF. DNA for the CDR3: TGTGCCAGCAGCTTTGGAGCCCAAGACGCCTCCTACGAGCAGTACTTC. Filled out from reference TRBV7-2 and TRBJ2-7, the complete variable domain reads GAGVSQSPSNKVTEKGKDVELRCDPISGHTALYWYRQSLGQGLEFLIYFQGNSAPDKSGLPSDRFSAERTGGSVSTLTIQRTQQEDSAVYLCASSFGAQDASYEQYFGPGTRLTVT.

The chain uses TRBV9 and TRBJ2-7; no firm D call. The CDR3 is made up of 14 amino acids. V lost 4 bases, J lost 4 bases, and 15 bases lay in between. Germline V gene data show CDR1 as SGDLS and CDR2 as YYNGEE. DNA of the CDR3: TGTGCCAGCAGCCCCGTCCCGGACGGATACGAGCAGTACTTC. Encoded protein: CASSPVPDGYEQYF.

J is TRBJ2-1 and V is TRBV10-2; possibly TRBD2 for D (6 bases). The CDR3 contains 15 residues. V gave up 7 bases and J gave up 2 bases, with 15 bases separating them. CDR1 and CDR2 (germline): WSHSY, SAAADI. CDR3 DNA: TGCGCCAGCAAAGAATCGGGAGTCACCTACAATGAGCAGTTCTTC. Translating gives CASKESGVTYNEQFF.

This clone was observed a single time. J is TRBJ2-7 and V is TRBV15, with D perhaps assigned TRBD1 or TRBD2 (6 bases each). CDR1 and CDR2 from the germline V gene are LNHNV and YYDKDF (reference sequence). The V gene lost 0 bases and the J gene lost 4 bases, with 10 bases spanning the gap. CDR3 length: 14 amino acids. CDR3: CATSREGGQYEQYF. CDR3 bases: TGTGCCACCAGCAGAGAAGGGGGGCAGTACGAGCAGTACTTC.